What follows are 15 T cell receptor beta chains derived from one specimen sequenced in a study of Graves' ophthalmopathy and Graves' hyperthyroidism. Amplification targeted the TCR beta CDR3 regions, with RNA transcripts as the source material. First-round RT-PCR with HTBI primers preceded a second-round multiplex PCR. TCRdb itself ran the multiplex PCR reads through MiXCR, one entry per CDR3 protein. The sample holds hundreds of thousands of distinct CDR3 sequences, over 40% seen once. The sample consisted of peripheral blood. These TCRs come from an adult man with Graves' ophthalmopathy.

The chain carries TRBV19 and TRBJ2-2, with TRBD2 matching over 8 bases. The CDR3 sequence is 14 residues long. Per the germline V gene, CDR1 is LNHDA and CDR2 is SQIVND (reference sequence). Losses at the gene ends were 9 bases for V and 3 bases for J; bases not matched to a gene: 6. CDR3 sequence: CASSPGLDTGELFF. As DNA, the CDR3 is TGTGCCAGCTCACCGGGACTAGACACCGGGGAGCTGTTTTTT.

This clonotype has only a few counts. This chain connects TRBV27 to TRBJ2-7; a possible D gene is TRBD2 (7 bases). V was pared by 8 bases and J by 5 bases, with 10 bases between. The V gene's germline CDR1 is MNHEY and CDR2 SMNVEV (reference sequence). The CDR3 is 11 residues long. The DNA of the CDR3 is TGTGCCAGCTCGCGGGGGCACGAGCAGTACTTC. Its translation: CASSRGHEQYF.

This clonotype was picked up many times. The rearrangement uses TRBV13 and TRBJ2-7; 11 bases map to TRBD1. Trimming at V came to 5 bases and at J to 6 bases, leaving 6 bases not matched to a gene. There are 14 residues in the CDR3. Germline V gene lookup returns CDR1 PRHDT and CDR2 FYEKMQ (reference sequence). CDR3 DNA: TGTGCCAGCAGCAATCGGGACAGGGGGAGCGAGCAGTACTTC. This codes for CASSNRDRGSEQYF.

This clonotype was found a few times. The rearrangement links TRBV20-1 to TRBJ2-7; 7 bases map to TRBD2. V gave up 6 bases and J gave up 2 bases; unmatched junction bases: 4. This CDR3 is built from 12 residues. From germline, CDR1 is DFQATT and CDR2 SNEGSKA (reference sequence). CDR3 sequence reads: CSAEGRAYEQYF. CDR3 coding DNA: TGCAGTGCGGAAGGGAGGGCCTACGAGCAGTACTTC.

The chain joins TRBV5-1 to TRBJ1-1, with 9 bases lining up with TRBD1. Germline V gives CDR1 SGHRS, CDR2 YFSETQ. The V gene end was trimmed by 6 bases and the J gene end by 1 base; junction bases not matched to a gene: 4. This CDR3 spans 14 amino acids. CDR3 amino acids: CASTWTGANTEAFF. CDR3 in DNA: TGCGCCAGCACCTGGACAGGGGCGAACACTGAAGCTTTCTTT.

This sequence joins TRBV19 and TRBJ1-4; 7 bases fit TRBD1. The V and J ends lost 2 bases and 8 bases, in that order; junction bases with no gene match: 5. This CDR3 contains 14 residues. Germline CDR1 LNHDA, CDR2 SQIVND (reference sequence). CDR3 sequence (DNA): TGTGCCAGTAGTATATCAGGGGGAGGAGAAAAACTGTTTTTT. It specifies CASSISGGGEKLFF.

A note on this clonotype: The junction shows a germline mismatch at one end, possibly a read error. The chain couples TRBV5-5 to TRBJ1-1; D might be TRBD1 (5 bases). Germline assignment: CDR1 SGHKS and CDR2 YYEKEE (reference sequence). The CDR3 has 13 amino acids. The CDR3: CGSSQRGNTEAFF. CDR3 DNA: TGTGGCAGCAGCCAAAGGGGGAACACTGAAGCTTTCTTT.

In its sample, this clonotype was seen many times. The rearrangement links TRBV4-1 to TRBJ1-2; maybe TRBD1 (5 bases). The CDR3 is made up of 14 amino acids. Germline V CDR1 and CDR2: MGHRA, YSYEKL. The V end lost 6 bases, the J end lost 6 bases, and 17 bases lay between the germline ends. CDR3 amino acids: CASRFGRGHNGYTF. For the CDR3, the DNA is TGCGCCAGCAGATTTGGGAGAGGACATAATGGCTACACCTTC.

V usage is TRBV6-2 or TRBV6-3 and J usage is TRBJ2-7, with 8 bases matching TRBD2. The junction had 2 bases not matched to a gene; V was cut back by 2 bases and J by 2 bases. CDR3 size: 14 residues. In germline, CDR1 is MNHEY, CDR2 SVGEGT. The CDR3 DNA reads as TGTGCCAGCAGTTACGGGACTAGGACCTACGAGCAGTACTTC. It yields the protein CASSYGTRTYEQYF.

This clonotype was counted a few times. This rearrangement joins TRBV12-3 or TRBV12-4 to TRBJ2-2; D perhaps matches TRBD2 (7 bases). Trimming took 8 bases from V and 3 from J, leaving 22 bases between them. This CDR3 comprises 17 residues. The DNA of the CDR3 is TGTGCCAGCCATAGGGGGGGCGGAAAACCACACACCGGGGAGCTGTTTTTT. This codes for CASHRGGGKPHTGELFF.

The V and J genes are TRBV29-1 and TRBJ2-7; D unclear. Per the germline V gene, CDR1 is SQVTM and CDR2 is ANQGSEA. V was trimmed by 3 bases and J by 3 bases, leaving 12 bases between them. CDR3 size: 13 residues. The CDR3 sequence: CSVDGVDGYEQYF. The CDR3 region has the DNA TGCAGCGTTGATGGGGTGGATGGCTACGAGCAGTACTTC.

The chain joins TRBV14 to TRBJ2-7, with 7 bases that match TRBD2. CDR3 length: 16 residues. CDR1 and CDR2 (germline): SGHDN, FVKESK. The trim removed 2 bases at V and 7 bases at J, leaving 14 bases unmatched. CDR3 loop: CASSQPLTSARGEQYF. The DNA of the CDR3 is TGTGCCAGCAGCCAACCTCTAACTAGCGCCCGGGGGGAGCAGTACTTC.

This clonotype was observed a single time. The chain has TRBV25-1 and TRBJ2-5; 8 nucleotides match TRBD1. Germline values: CDR1 MGHDK, CDR2 SYGVNS. The CDR3 length is 12 residues. V shed 8 bases, J shed 7 bases, and the junction held 6 bases outside the gene matches. CDR3 coding DNA: TGTGCCAGCGGACAGGGTTTTGGGACCCAGTACTTC. As protein: CASGQGFGTQYF.

The chain links TRBV7-8 to TRBJ1-6; 7 nucleotides agree with TRBD1. CDR1 is SGHVS and CDR2 is FQNEAQ in the germline V gene. The CDR3 length is 16 residues. V trimming: 3 bases; J trimming: 5 bases; junction bases outside the gene matches: 7. CDR3 sequence: CASSFHPGQNNSPLHF. CDR3 sequence (DNA): TGTGCCAGCAGCTTCCATCCGGGACAGAATAATTCACCCCTCCACTTT.

V usage is TRBV2 and J usage is TRBJ1-2; TRBD1 aligns across 11 bases. CDR1 is SNHLY, CDR2 FYNNEI, per germline. There are 13 residues in the CDR3. With V trimmed by 8 bases and J by 3 bases, 2 bases remained unmatched. CDR3 loop: CASGQGAHYGYTF. CDR3 in DNA: TGTGCCAGCGGACAGGGGGCTCACTATGGCTACACCTTC.